These 8 T cell receptor beta chains were sequenced from one sample in a study of cytomegalovirus exposure and HLA in healthy donors. A multiplex PCR was run with 60 Vbeta primers and 13 Jbeta primers. The table came from immunoSEQ multiplex PCR; TCRdb's copy has only in-frame clones and leaves some out. The sample lists some 150,000 clones, around 80% seen once, with 2.1% in the top ten. Sequences were obtained from PBMCs. The source of these receptors is a man aged 40-49 years in good health and CMV-seronegative.

V and J are TRBV27 and TRBJ2-5; D remains ambiguous. The DNA end is a closer match to TRBJ2-7, so the J assignment may be wrong. This CDR3 has 13 amino acids. Looked up from germline, CDR1 is MNHEY and CDR2 is SMNVEV (reference sequence). This CDR3 reads CASRDPGYYEQYF. DNA for the CDR3: TGTGCCAGCAGAGATCCCGGGTATTACGAGCAGTACTTC.

This chain links TRBV7-2 with TRBJ2-3; D perhaps matches TRBD2 (6 bases). Trimming shortened V by 3 bases and J by 4 bases, and 14 bases separated the two germline ends. CDR3 length equals 15 residues. Germline V gene data show CDR1 as SGHTA and CDR2 as FQGNSA. Written as DNA, the CDR3 is TGTGCCAGCAGCTTTACGACTAGAGGCTCAGATACGCAGTATTTT. Amino acids: CASSFTTRGSDTQYF.

This clone was seen more than once but under ten times. The chain links TRBV11-2 to TRBJ2-1; D is unclear. Trimming shortened V by 1 base and J by 8 bases, and 12 bases separated the two germline ends. The CDR3 is 14 amino acids. Germline V lookup: CDR1 SGHAT, CDR2 FQNNGV. The CDR3 is CASSLGAFEDEQFF. CDR3 coding DNA: TGTGCCAGCAGCTTAGGGGCTTTCGAAGATGAGCAGTTCTTC.

The chain carries TRBV7-6 and TRBJ2-1; 8 bases line up with TRBD2. From germline, CDR1 is SGHVS and CDR2 FNYEAQ. The CDR3 loop spans 12 amino acids. The junction had 6 bases not matched to a gene; V was cut back by 8 bases and J by 9 bases. CDR3 loop: CASGTRLVEQFF. In nucleotides, the CDR3 is TGTGCCAGCGGGACTAGGCTTGTTGAGCAGTTCTTC.

The rearrangement links TRBV27 to TRBJ2-4; the match to TRBD1 covers 9 bases. V dropped 4 bases and J dropped 0; count of bases not matched to a gene: 13. The CDR3 is made up of 19 amino acids. Germline-derived CDR1 and CDR2 are MNHEY and SMNVEV (reference sequence). For the CDR3, the DNA is TGTGCCAGCAGTTATGGGACAGGGAAAGCTTCTCTAGCCAAAAACATTCAGTACTTC. Protein product: CASSYGTGKASLAKNIQYF.

This chain uses TRBV4-2 with TRBJ1-1; 7 bases are a match to TRBD1. Trimming took 0 bases from V and 3 from J; bases not matched to a gene: 10. Looked up from germline, CDR1 is LGHNA and CDR2 is YNFKEQ. This CDR3 is 17 amino acids long. In DNA form, the CDR3 reads TGTGCCAGCAGCCAAGATCCGACAGGGCCTAGGGACACTGAAGCTTTCTTT. Amino acid sequence: CASSQDPTGPRDTEAFF.

The V and J genes are TRBV5-1 and TRBJ2-3; the D gene is possibly TRBD1 (6 bases). Trimming took 4 bases from V and 0 from J, leaving 12 bases between them. This CDR3 has 15 amino acids. Germline V gene data show CDR1 as SGHRS and CDR2 as YFSETQ. The CDR3 reads CASSQQGYSTDTQYF. For the CDR3, the DNA is TGCGCCAGCAGCCAACAGGGCTATAGCACAGATACGCAGTATTTT.

This chain uses TRBV5-6 with TRBJ2-7; 9 bases match TRBD1. This CDR3 is 14 amino acids long. J was trimmed by 9 bases and V by 0 bases; bases with no gene match: 7. From germline, CDR1 is SGHDT and CDR2 YYEEEE. CDR3 DNA: TGTGCCAGCAGCTTGGGTCGGACAGGGGCGTCGCAGTACTTC. It codes for CASSLGRTGASQYF.